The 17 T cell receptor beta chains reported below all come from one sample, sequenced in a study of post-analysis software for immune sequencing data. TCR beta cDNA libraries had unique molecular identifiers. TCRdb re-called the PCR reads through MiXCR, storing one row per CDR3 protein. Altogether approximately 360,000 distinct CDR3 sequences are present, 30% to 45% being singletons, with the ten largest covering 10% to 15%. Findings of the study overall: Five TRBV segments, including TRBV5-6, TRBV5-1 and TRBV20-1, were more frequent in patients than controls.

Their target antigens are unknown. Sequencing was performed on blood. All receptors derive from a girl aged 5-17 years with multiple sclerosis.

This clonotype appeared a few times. The CDR3 reads CSATSGGGETQYF. The DNA of the CDR3 is TGCAGTGCTACTAGCGGGGGAGGAGAGACCCAGTACTTC. The rearrangement links TRBV20-1 to TRBJ2-5; 10 bases map to TRBD2. V trimming: 4 bases; J trimming: 4 bases; junction bases outside the gene matches: 3. Germline CDR1 reads DFQATT; CDR2 reads SNEGSKA (reference sequence). The CDR3 sequence is 13 residues long.

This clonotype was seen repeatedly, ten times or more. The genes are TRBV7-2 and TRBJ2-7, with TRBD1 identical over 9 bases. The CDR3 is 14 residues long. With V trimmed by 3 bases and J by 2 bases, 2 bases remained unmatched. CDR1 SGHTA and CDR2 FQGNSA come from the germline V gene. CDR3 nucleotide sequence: TGTGCCAGCAGCTTGAACAGGGGGCCCTACGAGCAGTACTTC. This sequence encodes CASSLNRGPYEQYF.

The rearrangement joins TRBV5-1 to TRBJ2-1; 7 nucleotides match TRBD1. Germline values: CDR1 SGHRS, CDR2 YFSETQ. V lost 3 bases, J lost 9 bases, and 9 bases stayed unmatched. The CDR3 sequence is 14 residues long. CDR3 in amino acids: CASSSGSTGSEQFF. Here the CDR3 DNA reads TGCGCCAGCAGCTCGGGATCGACAGGGAGTGAGCAGTTCTTC. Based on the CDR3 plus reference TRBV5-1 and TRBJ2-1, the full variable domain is KAGVTQTPRYLIKTRGQQVTLSCSPISGHRSVSWYQQTPGQGLQFLFEYFSETQRNKGNFPGRFSGRQFSNSRSEMNVSTLELGDSALYLCASSSGSTGSEQFFGPGTRLTVL.

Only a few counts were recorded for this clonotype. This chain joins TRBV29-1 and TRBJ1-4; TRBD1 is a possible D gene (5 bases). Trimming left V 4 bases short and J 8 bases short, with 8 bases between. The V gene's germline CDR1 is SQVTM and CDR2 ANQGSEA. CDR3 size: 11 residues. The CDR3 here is CSVVAGEKLFF. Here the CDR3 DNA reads TGCAGCGTTGTGGCAGGGGAAAAACTGTTTTTT.

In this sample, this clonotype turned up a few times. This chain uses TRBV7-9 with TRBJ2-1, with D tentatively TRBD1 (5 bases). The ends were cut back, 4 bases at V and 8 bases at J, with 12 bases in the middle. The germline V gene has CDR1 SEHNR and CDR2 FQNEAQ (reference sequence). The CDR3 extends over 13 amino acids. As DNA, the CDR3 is TGTGCCAGCAGCTCACCCCAGGGCTATGAGCAGTTCTTC. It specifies CASSSPQGYEQFF.

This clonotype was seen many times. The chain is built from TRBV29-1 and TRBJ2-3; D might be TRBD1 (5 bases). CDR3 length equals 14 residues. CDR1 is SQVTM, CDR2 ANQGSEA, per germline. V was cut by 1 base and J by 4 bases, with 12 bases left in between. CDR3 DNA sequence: TGCAGCGTTGAAGGGCAGGGATATGCAGATACGCAGTATTTT. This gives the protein CSVEGQGYADTQYF.

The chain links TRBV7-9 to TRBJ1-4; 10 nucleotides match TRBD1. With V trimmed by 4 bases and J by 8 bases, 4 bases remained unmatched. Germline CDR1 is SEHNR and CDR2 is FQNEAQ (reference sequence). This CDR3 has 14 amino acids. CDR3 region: CASSSGTGEEKLFF. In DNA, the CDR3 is TGTGCCAGCAGCTCCGGGACAGGGGAAGAAAAACTGTTTTTT.

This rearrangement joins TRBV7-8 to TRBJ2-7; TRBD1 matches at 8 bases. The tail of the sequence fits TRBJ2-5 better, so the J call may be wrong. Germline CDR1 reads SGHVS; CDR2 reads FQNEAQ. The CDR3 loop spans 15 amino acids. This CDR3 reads CASFWDGQGAATQYF. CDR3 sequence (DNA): TGTGCCAGCTTTTGGGACGGGCAGGGGGCTGCGACCCAGTACTTC.

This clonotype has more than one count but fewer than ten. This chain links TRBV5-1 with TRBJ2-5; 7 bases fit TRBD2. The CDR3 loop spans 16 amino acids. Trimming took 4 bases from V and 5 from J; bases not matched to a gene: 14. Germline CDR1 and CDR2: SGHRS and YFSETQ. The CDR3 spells CASSPSVGGVDETQYF. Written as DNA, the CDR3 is TGCGCCAGCAGCCCCAGTGTGGGGGGGGTCGATGAGACCCAGTACTTC.

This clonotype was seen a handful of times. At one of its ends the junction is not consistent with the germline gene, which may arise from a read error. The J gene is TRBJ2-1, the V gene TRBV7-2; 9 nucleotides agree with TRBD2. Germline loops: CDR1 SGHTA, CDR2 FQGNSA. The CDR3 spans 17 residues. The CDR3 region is CASSSPTTSGPYSEQFF. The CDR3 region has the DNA TGTGCCAGCAGCTCCCCGACGACTAGCGGACCCTACAGTGAGCAGTTCTTC.

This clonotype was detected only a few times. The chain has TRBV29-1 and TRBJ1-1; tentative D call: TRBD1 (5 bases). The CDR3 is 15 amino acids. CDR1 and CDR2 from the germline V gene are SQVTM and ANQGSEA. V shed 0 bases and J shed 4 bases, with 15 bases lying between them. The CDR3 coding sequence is TGCAGCGTTGAAGAATCGGGCAGGAGGGGCACTGAAGCTTTCTTT. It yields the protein CSVEESGRRGTEAFF.

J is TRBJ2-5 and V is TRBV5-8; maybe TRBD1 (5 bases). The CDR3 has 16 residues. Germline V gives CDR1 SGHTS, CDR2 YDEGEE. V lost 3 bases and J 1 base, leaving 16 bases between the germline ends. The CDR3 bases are TGTGCCAGCAGCTCGGGCCTGGGGCAGTTCCAAGAGACCCAGTACTTC. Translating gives CASSSGLGQFQETQYF. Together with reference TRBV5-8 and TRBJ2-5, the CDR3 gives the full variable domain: EAGVTQSPTHLIKTRGQQATLRCSPISGHTSVYWYQQALGLGLQFLLWYDEGEERNRGNFPPRFSGRQFPNYSSELNVNALELEDSALYLCASSSGLGQFQETQYFGPGTRLLVL.

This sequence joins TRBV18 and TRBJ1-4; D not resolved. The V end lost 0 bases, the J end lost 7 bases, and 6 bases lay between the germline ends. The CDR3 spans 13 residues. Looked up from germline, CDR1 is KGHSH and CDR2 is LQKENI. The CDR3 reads CASSPPTPEKLFF. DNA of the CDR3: TGTGCCAGCTCACCACCGACTCCTGAAAAACTGTTTTTT.

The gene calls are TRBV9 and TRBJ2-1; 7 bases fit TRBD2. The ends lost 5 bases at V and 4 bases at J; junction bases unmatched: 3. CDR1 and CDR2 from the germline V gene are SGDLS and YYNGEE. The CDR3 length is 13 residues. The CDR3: CASRGGVYNEQFF. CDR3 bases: TGTGCCAGCAGGGGGGGGGTTTACAATGAGCAGTTCTTC.

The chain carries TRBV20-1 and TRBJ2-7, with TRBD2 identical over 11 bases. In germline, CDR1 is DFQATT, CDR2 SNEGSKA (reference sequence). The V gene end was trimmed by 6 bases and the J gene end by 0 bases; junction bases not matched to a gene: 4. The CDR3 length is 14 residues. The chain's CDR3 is CSAPTSGTSYEQYF. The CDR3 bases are TGCAGTGCCCCGACTAGCGGGACCTCCTACGAGCAGTACTTC.

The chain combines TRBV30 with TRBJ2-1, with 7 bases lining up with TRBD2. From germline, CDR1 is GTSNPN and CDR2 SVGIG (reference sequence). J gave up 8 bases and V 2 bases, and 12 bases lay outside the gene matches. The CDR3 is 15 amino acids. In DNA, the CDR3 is TGTGCCTGGAGTCCGGGACTAACAATCCGGGATGAGCAGTTCTTC. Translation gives CAWSPGLTIRDEQFF. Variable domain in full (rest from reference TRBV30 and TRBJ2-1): SQTIHQWPATLVQPVGSPLSLECTVEGTSNPNLYWYRQAAGRGLQLLFYSVGIGQISSEVPQNLSASRPQDRQFILSSKKLLLSDSGFYLCAWSPGLTIRDEQFFGPGTRLTVL.

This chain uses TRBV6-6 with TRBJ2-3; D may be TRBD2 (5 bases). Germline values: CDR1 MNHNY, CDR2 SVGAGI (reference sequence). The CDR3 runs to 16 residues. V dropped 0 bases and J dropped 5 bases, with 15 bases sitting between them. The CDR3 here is CASSYSSQTEGDTQYF. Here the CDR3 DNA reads TGTGCCAGCAGTTACTCGTCACAGACCGAGGGAGATACGCAGTATTTT.